The TCR beta chain under discussion was sequenced for a study of T cells in Graves' hyperthyroidism and ophthalmopathy. Germline CDR1 is LGHDT and CDR2 is YNNKEL (reference sequence). The CDR3 covers 14 residues. V lost 4 bases and J 5 bases, leaving 14 bases between the germline ends. This clonotype was detected ten times or more. Authors of the study amplified TCR beta CDR3 regions from RNA transcripts. Carried out on the TCR CDR3, a first-round RT-PCR used the HTBI primer set. Using its own MiXCR run on the multiplex PCR reads, TCRdb lists one record per CDR3 protein. Here the sample spans approximately 410,000 distinct CDR3 sequences, roughly an eighth being singletons.

The specimen was blood. The chain uses TRBV3-1 and TRBJ2-5, with D hard to call. This TCR was recovered from a woman between 18 and 29 years old with Graves' hyperthyroidism. CDR3 sequence: CASSPVFQVETQYF. The CDR3 DNA reads as TGTGCCAGCAGCCCAGTCTTCCAAGTGGAGACCCAGTACTTC.